This record covers a single TCR beta chain. As yet, its antigen is unknown. The germline gives CDR1 PRHDT, CDR2 FYEKMQ (reference sequence). J was trimmed by 2 bases and V by 6 bases; bases with no gene match: 12. There are 16 residues in the CDR3. These data come from a study of spatial heterogeneity in lung cancer. TCRdb reprocessed the 5' RACE reads via MiXCR and lists one record per CDR3 protein. Among several thousand distinct CDR3 sequences listed, more than 15% were seen once. Time point noted: sample taken at primary tumor resection. Tumor, nontumor lung or frozen PBMC supplied whole RNA, sequenced without sorting. The approximately 79 donors had untreated early-stage non-small cell lung cancer. Notes on the study in general: The study found ubiquitous expanded tumor TCRs in blood more at resection than follow-up.

The source material was PBMCs, sampled at surgery. The origin of this receptor is a male donor with early-stage non-small cell lung cancer. The V and J genes are TRBV13 and TRBJ2-7; 8 nucleotides match TRBD2. This CDR3 is CASRPLGSGGPYEQYF. The CDR3 nucleotides read TGTGCCAGCAGGCCCCTCGGATCGGGGGGGCCCTACGAGCAGTACTTC. The complete variable domain, with remaining parts taken from reference TRBV13 and TRBJ2-7, reads AAGVIQSPRHLIKEKRETATLKCYPIPRHDTVYWYQQGPGQDPQFLISFYEKMQSDKGSIPDRFSAQQFSDYHSELNMSSLELGDSALYFCASRPLGSGGPYEQYFGPGTRLTVT.